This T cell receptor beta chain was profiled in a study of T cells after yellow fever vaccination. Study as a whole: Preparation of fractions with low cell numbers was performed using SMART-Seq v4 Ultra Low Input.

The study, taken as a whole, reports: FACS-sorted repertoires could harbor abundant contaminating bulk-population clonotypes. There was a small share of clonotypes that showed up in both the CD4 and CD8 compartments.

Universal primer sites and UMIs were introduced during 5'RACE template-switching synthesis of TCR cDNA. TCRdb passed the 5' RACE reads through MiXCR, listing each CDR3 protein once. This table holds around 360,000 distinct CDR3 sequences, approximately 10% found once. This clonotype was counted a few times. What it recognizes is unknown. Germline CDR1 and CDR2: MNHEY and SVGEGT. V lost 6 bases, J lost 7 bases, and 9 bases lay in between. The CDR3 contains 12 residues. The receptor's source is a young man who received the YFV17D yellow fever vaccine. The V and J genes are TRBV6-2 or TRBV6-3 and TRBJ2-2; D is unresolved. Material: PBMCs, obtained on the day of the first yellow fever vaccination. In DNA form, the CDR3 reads TGTGCCAGCAGCTCCCAAGACGGGGAGCTGTTTTTT. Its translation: CASSSQDGELFF.